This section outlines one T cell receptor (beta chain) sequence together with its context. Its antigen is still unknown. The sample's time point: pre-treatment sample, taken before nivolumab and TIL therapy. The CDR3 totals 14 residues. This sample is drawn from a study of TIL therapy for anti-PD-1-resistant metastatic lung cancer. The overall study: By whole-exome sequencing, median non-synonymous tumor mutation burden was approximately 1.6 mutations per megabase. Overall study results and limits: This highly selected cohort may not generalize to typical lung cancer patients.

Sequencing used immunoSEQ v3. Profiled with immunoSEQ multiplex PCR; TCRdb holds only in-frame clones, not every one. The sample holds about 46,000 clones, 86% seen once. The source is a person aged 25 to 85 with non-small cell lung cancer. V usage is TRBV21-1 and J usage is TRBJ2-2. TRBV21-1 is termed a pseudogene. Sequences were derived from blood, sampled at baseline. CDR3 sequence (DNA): TGTGCCAGCAGCAAGGGATTATACGCCGGGGAGCTGTTTTTT. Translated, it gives CASSKGLYAGELFF.